The clone carrying this T cell receptor beta chain was counted a few times. Its target is not known. The V end lost 4 bases, the J end lost 0 bases, and 9 bases lay between the germline ends. The CDR3 sequence is 14 residues long. CDR1 is SGHDN and CDR2 is FVKESK in the germline V gene. The protocol was immunoSEQ multiplex PCR, while the TCRdb copy is restricted to in-frame clones and leaves out a portion. The sample has 1.5 million to 2.5 million clones; roughly 94% are singletons. The data are from a study of shared clonotypes between healthy human individuals. The study's findings and limits: Although depth was large, rarefaction showed that sequencing of the sorted subsets was incomplete. Estimated richness was generally greater in naive than memory subsets. A few donors had 5% to 6.5% of their naive CD4 clonotypes in common.

Terminally differentiated effector memory CD45RA+ cells were excluded from the naive CD8 cells, which were CD45RO-negative and positively selected for CCR7. The receptor was derived from a man in his late teens or twenties in good health. The J gene is TRBJ1-2, the V gene TRBV14, with a tentative D call TRBD1 (5 bases). The sample was naive CD8+ T cells sorted from blood. The DNA of the CDR3 is TGTGCCAGCAGCCTGGGGGGGTCTAACTATGGCTACACCTTC. Translating gives CASSLGGSNYGYTF.